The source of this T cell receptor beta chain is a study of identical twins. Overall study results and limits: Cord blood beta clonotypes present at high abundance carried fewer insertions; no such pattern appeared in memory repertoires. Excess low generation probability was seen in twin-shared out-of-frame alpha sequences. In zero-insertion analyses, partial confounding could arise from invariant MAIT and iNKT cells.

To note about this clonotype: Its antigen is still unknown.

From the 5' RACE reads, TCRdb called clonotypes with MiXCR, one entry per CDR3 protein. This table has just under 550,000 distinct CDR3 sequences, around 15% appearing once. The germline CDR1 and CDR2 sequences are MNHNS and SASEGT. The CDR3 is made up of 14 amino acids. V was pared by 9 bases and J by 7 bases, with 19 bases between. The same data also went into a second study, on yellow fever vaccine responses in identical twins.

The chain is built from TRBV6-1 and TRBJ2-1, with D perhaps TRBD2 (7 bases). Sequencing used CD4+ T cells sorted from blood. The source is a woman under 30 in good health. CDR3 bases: TGTGCCAGTTCCCGTCGGGGGGCTGGTAATGAGCAGTTCTTC. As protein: CASSRRGAGNEQFF.